This TCR beta chain was identified during a study of Ad26.COV2.S vaccination and SARS-CoV-2 variants. On the study more broadly: A participant enrolled in the COV1001 Ad26.COV2.S trial arm provided the sample.

Germline V gene data show CDR1 as SGHRS and CDR2 as YFSETQ. The CDR3 extends over 16 amino acids. Treatment noted: some 20 received Ad26.COV2.S at low or high dose, single or two shots; about 5 received placebo; per-sample allocation not given. Specimen acquisition occurred on day 63 following the initial vaccine or placebo injection. The individual, an adult aged 18-55 years, was a donor in Boston. It was Wuhan-strain SARS-CoV-2 spike that the Ad26 vaccine vector expressed. Clones were sequenced by immunoSEQ multiplex PCR, and TCRdb holds only the in-frame ones, with some missing. The repertoire includes about 480,000 clones, roughly 87% of them detected once, and about 13% sits in the top ten.

The rearrangement uses TRBV5-1 and TRBJ2-6; 12 bases agree with TRBD1. This TCR was sampled from a person between 18 and 60 years old who received the Ad26.COV2.S COVID-19 vaccine or a placebo. Sequences were derived from peripheral blood, sampled in a trial of Ad26.COV2.S vaccine versus placebo. CDR3 amino acids: CALPGQGAMGANVLTF. CDR3 bases: TGCGCTCTTCCGGGACAGGGGGCGATGGGGGCCAACGTCCTGACTTTC.